This TCR beta chain was captured in a study of OX40 agonist ivuxolimab in advanced cancers. Across the whole study: Earlier treatment with anti-PD-1, anti-PD-L1 or anti-CTLA-4 was permitted, and 35% to 45% had received some. Partial responses were achieved by three patients, one with hepatocellular carcinoma and two with cutaneous melanoma. Study results and limitations: At 0.1-3.0 mg/kg, partial responders had clonal expansion among the lowest observed.

As for this clone: The target antigen is unknown.

The assay was immunoSEQ multiplex PCR, and TCRdb's table has in-frame clones only and misses some. The sample yields roughly 59,000 clones, approximately 91% seen once. Autoimmune disease history or systemic immunosuppression disqualified patients. Germline V CDR1 and CDR2: ENHRY, SYGVKD. The CDR3 runs 15 residues. Between the trimmed V and J ends, which lost 6 bases and 0 bases, there was a span of 14 bases. The sequenced sample was CD4+ or CD8+ T cells sorted from blood, obtained in a trial of the OX40 agonist ivuxolimab. The clonotype was recovered from an adult with an advanced solid tumor such as melanoma, head and neck, liver or kidney cancer. The chain carries TRBV10-3 and TRBJ1-1, with a possible D match to TRBD1 (5 bases). DNA for the CDR3: TGTGCCATCAGCCAGGGACGGGGATTGAACACTGAAGCTTTCTTT. This gives the protein CAISQGRGLNTEAFF.